A selection of T cell receptor beta chains follows, all from one sample in a study of technical replicates of blood from a handful of donors. Data came from immunoSEQ multiplex PCR; TCRdb stores just in-frame clones and leaves some out. The repertoire consists of 98,000 or so clones, with around 95% occurring once and the leading ten covering roughly 0.23%. Sequenced input: T cells isolated from PBMCs. The receptors here all came from a human donor in good health. The conserved cysteine and the conserved F or W are not part of the CDR3 here. The D gene is left open where the match is weak. The size of a clone is reported for some rows only, either as once, few or many, or as a class for expanded clones.

v_gene: TRBV6-1; d_gene: TRBD2; abundance: once; len: 16; j_gene: TRBJ2-3; CDR3aa: ASSVRGLAGGYTDTQY
v_gene: TRBV6-4; d_gene: TRBD1; abundance: NA; len: 12; j_gene: TRBJ2-7; CDR3aa: ASSDPRTGVEQY
v_gene: TRBV7-6; d_gene: NA; abundance: NA; len: 11; j_gene: TRBJ2-1; CDR3aa: ASSLARVNEQF
v_gene: TRBV5-4; d_gene: TRBD2; abundance: NA; len: 14; j_gene: TRBJ2-1; CDR3aa: ASSLVGLAGPQGQF
v_gene: TRBV5-1; d_gene: NA; abundance: NA; len: 13; j_gene: TRBJ2-1; CDR3aa: ASSADYASYNEQF
v_gene: TRBV27; d_gene: TRBD1; abundance: NA; len: 14; j_gene: TRBJ2-7; CDR3aa: ASSPLDRRSSYEQY
v_gene: TRBV21-1; d_gene: NA; abundance: NA; len: 15; j_gene: TRBJ2-1; CDR3aa: ASSKGPWHPTYNEQF
v_gene: TRBV30; d_gene: TRBD2; abundance: NA; len: 11; j_gene: TRBJ2-5; CDR3aa: AWTSGGSETQY
v_gene: TRBV6-1; d_gene: NA; abundance: once; len: 12; j_gene: TRBJ1-2; CDR3aa: ASSEYLGQYGYT
v_gene: TRBV13; d_gene: NA; abundance: NA; len: 13; j_gene: TRBJ2-1; CDR3aa: ASSFSSYGGNEQF
v_gene: TRBV30; d_gene: TRBD1; abundance: NA; len: 10; j_gene: TRBJ2-7; CDR3aa: AWSRDRYEQY
v_gene: TRBV7-9; d_gene: NA; abundance: NA; len: 13; j_gene: TRBJ2-5; CDR3aa: ASSSIDSAVLTQY
v_gene: TRBV11-3; d_gene: TRBD1; abundance: NA; len: 12; j_gene: TRBJ1-2; CDR3aa: ASSPRQGVYGYT
v_gene: TRBV4-1; d_gene: TRBD1; abundance: NA; len: 15; j_gene: TRBJ2-2; CDR3aa: ASSHKLADRVTGELF
v_gene: TRBV28; d_gene: TRBD2; abundance: NA; len: 15; j_gene: TRBJ2-7; CDR3aa: ASSPIGLADLSYEQY
v_gene: TRBV9; d_gene: NA; abundance: NA; len: 12; j_gene: TRBJ1-1; CDR3aa: ASSVQGNRGEAF
v_gene: TRBV2; d_gene: NA; abundance: NA; len: 9; j_gene: TRBJ2-1; CDR3aa: ASPLGNEQF
v_gene: TRBV14; d_gene: NA; abundance: NA; len: 11; j_gene: TRBJ1-1; CDR3aa: ASSLLYRSEAF
v_gene: TRBV7-2; d_gene: NA; abundance: once; len: 12; j_gene: TRBJ2-1; CDR3aa: ASSLGAAYNEQF
v_gene: TRBV30; d_gene: NA; abundance: NA; len: 12; j_gene: TRBJ1-3; CDR3aa: AWSYTASGNTIY
v_gene: TRBV5-4; d_gene: TRBD2; abundance: once; len: 14; j_gene: TRBJ2-3; CDR3aa: ASSLSGTIPTDTQY
v_gene: TRBV28; d_gene: TRBD2; abundance: NA; len: 16; j_gene: TRBJ2-7; CDR3aa: ASSFNGLAGESSYEQY
v_gene: TRBV5-1; d_gene: NA; abundance: NA; len: 14; j_gene: TRBJ2-7; CDR3aa: ASSLVAGAISYEQY
v_gene: TRBV7-9; d_gene: TRBD2; abundance: NA; len: 14; j_gene: TRBJ2-1; CDR3aa: ASSLRAGGADNEQF
v_gene: TRBV4-2; d_gene: TRBD2; abundance: NA; len: 15; j_gene: TRBJ2-2; CDR3aa: ASSSPGTSGRNGELF
v_gene: TRBV11-3; d_gene: TRBD2; abundance: NA; len: 13; j_gene: TRBJ2-2; CDR3aa: ASSFESRGAGELF
v_gene: TRBV19; d_gene: NA; abundance: NA; len: 12; j_gene: TRBJ2-3; CDR3aa: ASSIVPSGNTQY
v_gene: TRBV18; d_gene: NA; abundance: NA; len: 13; j_gene: TRBJ1-6; CDR3aa: ASSPNSGQNSPLH
v_gene: TRBV4-1; d_gene: NA; abundance: NA; len: 13; j_gene: TRBJ2-7; CDR3aa: ASSQVQRASYEQY
v_gene: TRBV9; d_gene: NA; abundance: NA; len: 12; j_gene: TRBJ2-3; CDR3aa: ASSRSGSTDTQY
v_gene: TRBV30; d_gene: NA; abundance: once; len: 8; j_gene: TRBJ2-3; CDR3aa: AWRSDTQY
v_gene: TRBV6-5; d_gene: NA; abundance: NA; len: 12; j_gene: TRBJ2-7; CDR3aa: ASLRTSGSYEQY
v_gene: TRBV5-1; d_gene: TRBD1; abundance: NA; len: 12; j_gene: TRBJ1-4; CDR3aa: ASSVTGGLEKLF
v_gene: TRBV6-1; d_gene: NA; abundance: NA; len: 12; j_gene: TRBJ2-5; CDR3aa: ASSAQTIQETQY
v_gene: TRBV7-9; d_gene: NA; abundance: NA; len: 12; j_gene: TRBJ2-7; CDR3aa: ASSLGGGSYEQY
v_gene: TRBV28; d_gene: NA; abundance: NA; len: 12; j_gene: TRBJ1-2; CDR3aa: ASSPLGFGGGYT
v_gene: TRBV7-2; d_gene: TRBD1; abundance: NA; len: 11; j_gene: TRBJ1-2; CDR3aa: ASSFDRDDGYT
v_gene: TRBV28; d_gene: TRBD2; abundance: NA; len: 14; j_gene: TRBJ2-7; CDR3aa: ASRLSGRSGVYEQY
v_gene: TRBV27; d_gene: TRBD1; abundance: NA; len: 15; j_gene: TRBJ2-2; CDR3aa: ASRPPTGTGGTGELF
v_gene: TRBV6-5; d_gene: NA; abundance: NA; len: 14; j_gene: TRBJ2-3; CDR3aa: ASSYRVAKNTDTQY
v_gene: TRBV11-2; d_gene: NA; abundance: NA; len: 13; j_gene: TRBJ2-1; CDR3aa: ASSLIGTEYNEQF
v_gene: TRBV9; d_gene: NA; abundance: NA; len: 13; j_gene: TRBJ2-6; CDR3aa: ASSVQGAGANVLT
v_gene: TRBV7-9; d_gene: NA; abundance: NA; len: 11; j_gene: TRBJ1-2; CDR3aa: ASSFTGDRSYT